This paragraph reports one TCR beta chain. This CDR3 contains 15 residues. In germline, CDR1 is WNHNN, CDR2 SYGVQD (reference sequence). V dropped 1 base and J dropped 4; count of bases not matched to a gene: 3. This entry is derived from a study of blood T cell repertoires in COVID-19. Across the study: Acute and convalescent COVID-19 samples came from the United States, Italy and Spain. T cells, B-cell-depleted T cells, or PBMCs provided the cDNA or gDNA that served as material.

As originally analysed: Using reference gene primer amplification, nucleated cell counts were estimated. Here immunoSEQ multiplex PCR was the method, and the copy in TCRdb shows in-frame clones only, minus some. V and J calls and clone size are as listed in that table; D and trimming were resolved from the DNA. The table includes under 150,000 clones, almost 70% detected once. This TCR was sampled from a woman aged 70-85 years with acute or convalescent COVID-19. J is TRBJ1-2 and V is TRBV10-1; 10 bases map to TRBD1. Sequenced: peripheral blood. CDR3 sequence (DNA): TGCGCCAGCAGTGAGTGGGACAGGGGCCTCTATGGCTACACCTTC. This codes for CASSEWDRGLYGYTF.